This T cell receptor beta chain was identified during a study of cytomegalovirus exposure and HLA in healthy donors. Findings and limits, study-wide: Several of the most significant clusters appeared, in a later analysis, to be linked to common viral pathogens. Per a prior analysis, the majority of TCR beta V segments were productive roughly 87% or roughly 30% of the time. Follow-up analysis later connected one missense variant in DCLRE1C with trimming of TCR beta V- and J-genes.

Comment on this clone: The target antigen is unknown.

Between the trimmed V and J ends, which lost 7 bases and 3 bases, there was a span of 10 bases. Germline CDR1 reads SEHNR; CDR2 reads FQNEAQ (reference sequence). The CDR3 is 13 amino acids. Primers: 60 Vbeta forward and 13 Jbeta reverse. Profiling relied on immunoSEQ multiplex PCR, and the TCRdb table lists in-frame clones only, not all of them. This table holds 200,000 to 250,000 clones. Each donor was healthy, and each was a bone marrow donor. The chain carries TRBV7-9 and TRBJ2-1; D gene unclear. This TCR was recovered from a girl aged 2 to 9 in good health and CMV-seropositive. What was sequenced was PBMCs. The CDR3 nucleotides are TGTGCCAGCACCCCGACTCACTACAATGAGCAGTTCTTC. It specifies CASTPTHYNEQFF.